This TCR beta chain is from a study of blood T cell dynamics during melanoma immunotherapy. Method: immunoSEQ multiplex PCR; TCRdb's copy keeps in-frame clones and lacks some. The data contain approximately 13,000 clones, 86% of them singletons. Time point defined: week 3, after first cycle of checkpoint inhibitor. This sequence was found in a human donor with melanoma. Sequencing was performed on blood, taken from a patient treated with checkpoint blockade.

The CDR3 loop reads CSVSDRGRDQPQHF. The CDR3 nucleotides are TGCAGCGTCAGTGACAGGGGGCGGGATCAGCCCCAGCATTTT. V usage is TRBV29-1 and J usage is TRBJ1-5, with TRBD1 matching over 10 bases. Germline lookup yields CDR1 SQVTM and CDR2 ANQGSEA. This CDR3 has 14 residues. The trim removed 6 bases at V and 5 bases at J, leaving 7 bases unmatched.